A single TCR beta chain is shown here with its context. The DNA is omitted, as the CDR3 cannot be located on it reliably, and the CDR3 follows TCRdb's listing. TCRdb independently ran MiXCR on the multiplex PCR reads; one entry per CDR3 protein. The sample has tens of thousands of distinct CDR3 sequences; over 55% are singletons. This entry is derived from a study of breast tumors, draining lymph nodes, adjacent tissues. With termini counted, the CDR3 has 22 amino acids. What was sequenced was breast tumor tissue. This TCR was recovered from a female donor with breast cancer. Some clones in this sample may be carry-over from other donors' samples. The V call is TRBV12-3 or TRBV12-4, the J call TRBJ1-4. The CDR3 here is CASSLKANYGYTFGSGREKLFF.